A selection of T cell receptor beta chains follows, all from one sample in a study of blood T cells in healthy people across ages. Via MiXCR, TCRdb re-called the 5' RACE reads, giving one row per CDR3 protein. There are about 780,000 distinct CDR3 sequences in the sample; 35% to 50% occur only once, and around 18% lies in the top ten. Specimen: blood. These TCRs come from a man older than 75 in good health. Both conserved end residues are part of each CDR3. The D gene is left open where the match is weak. For some rows the clone size is stated as once, few or many, or as a class when expanded; others skip it.

j_call clone_size d_call v_call cdr3_aa cdr3_nt
TRBJ2-1 . TRBD2 TRBV29-1 CSVEKRRGGPPNEQFF TGCAGCGTTGAAAAACGACGGGGGGGACCCCCCAATGAGCAGTTCTTC
TRBJ2-1 . TRBD2 TRBV7-9 CASNPAGLAGNNEQFF TGTGCCAGCAACCCTGCGGGACTAGCGGGAAACAATGAGCAGTTCTTC
TRBJ2-1 few . TRBV10-3 CAIRGGTAGDEQFF TGTGCCATCAGGGGGGGGACAGCCGGGGATGAGCAGTTCTTC
TRBJ2-3 . TRBD2 TRBV27 CASSLHSSGYTDTQYF TGTGCCAGCAGTTTACATTCTAGCGGATATACAGATACGCAGTATTTT
TRBJ2-5 few TRBD1 TRBV5-1 CASSLRQGEKTQYF TGCGCCAGCAGCTTGAGACAGGGAGAAAAGACCCAGTACTTC
TRBJ2-5 . TRBD2 TRBV20-1 CSARDWVAGIQETQYF TGCAGTGCTAGAGATTGGGTAGCGGGCATTCAAGAGACCCAGTACTTC
TRBJ1-2 few . TRBV20-1 CSARPQLFTVNYGYTF TGCAGTGCTAGACCGCAACTCTTTACAGTTAACTATGGCTACACCTTC
TRBJ2-1 . TRBD2 TRBV20-1 CSAAGGNEQFF TGCAGTGCCGCGGGAGGGAATGAGCAGTTCTTC
TRBJ2-1 . . TRBV2 CASMLARGGYNEQFF TGTGCCAGCATGTTGGCCAGGGGGGGGTACAATGAGCAGTTCTTC
TRBJ1-4 . . TRBV12-3/TRBV12-4 CASSVQRTNEKLFF TGTGCCAGCAGTGTACAGAGAACTAATGAAAAACTGTTTTTT
TRBJ2-2 . . TRBV29-1 CSVDLGYTGELFF TGCAGCGTTGACCTGGGTTACACCGGGGAGCTGTTTTTT
TRBJ2-1 once . TRBV20-1 CSAAGEQFF TGCAGTGCGGCGGGCGAGCAGTTCTTC
TRBJ2-2 . . TRBV29-1 CSVELGGLGLAATGELFF TGCAGCGTTGAACTGGGGGGGCTCGGTCTAGCGGCAACCGGGGAGCTGTTTTTT
TRBJ2-4 . TRBD1 TRBV28 CASGTGGAENIQYF TGTGCCAGCGGGACAGGGGGAGCCGAAAACATTCAGTACTTC
TRBJ2-3 . . TRBV4-3 CASSQDRRGGRYF TGCGCCAGCAGCCAAGATCGGCGGGGAGGTCGGTATTTT
TRBJ2-1 many TRBD2 TRBV10-3 CAISEAPPGTSGYNEQFF TGTGCCATCAGTGAGGCGCCCCCGGGAACTAGCGGTTACAATGAGCAGTTCTTC
TRBJ2-3 . . TRBV5-1 CASRVEDTQYF TGCGCCAGCAGGGTAGAAGATACGCAGTATTTT
TRBJ2-1 many . TRBV20-1 CSARGDYNEQFF TGCAGTGCTAGAGGCGACTACAATGAGCAGTTCTTC
TRBJ2-7 . TRBD1 TRBV29-1 CSVSETGPSIGEQYF TGCAGCGTTTCCGAGACAGGGCCGTCAATAGGCGAGCAGTACTTC
TRBJ2-1 many . TRBV12-3/TRBV12-4 CASSLPSYNEQFF TGTGCCAGCAGTTTACCTAGCTACAATGAGCAGTTCTTC
TRBJ2-5 many . TRBV20-1 CSATKYPGQETQYF TGCAGTGCCACCAAATACCCGGGCCAAGAGACCCAGTACTTC
TRBJ2-6 few TRBD1 TRBV20-1 CSARGTGGTGANVLTF TGCAGTGCTAGAGGGACAGGGGGTACTGGGGCCAACGTCCTGACTTTC
TRBJ2-1 few TRBD1 TRBV7-9 CASSARDRGRDEQFF TGTGCCAGCAGCGCGAGGGACAGGGGGCGTGATGAGCAGTTCTTC
TRBJ2-7 few TRBD2 TRBV4-3 CASSQGAGVDEQYF TGCGCCAGCAGCCAAGGAGCGGGAGTGGACGAGCAGTACTTC
TRBJ1-5 few . TRBV20-1 CSAWTSSSNQPQHF TGCAGTGCGTGGACAAGTTCGAGCAATCAGCCCCAGCATTTT
TRBJ2-1 once . TRBV6-5 CASRPGTPYNEQFF TGTGCCAGCAGGCCCGGGACACCCTACAATGAGCAGTTCTTC
TRBJ2-5 few . TRBV6-2/TRBV6-3 CASKMTSPETQYF TGTGCCAGCAAGATGACGTCCCCCGAGACCCAGTACTTC
TRBJ2-3 . . TRBV20-1 CSARGLSTDTQYF TGCAGTGCTAGGGGACTCAGCACAGATACGCAGTATTTT
TRBJ2-7 . TRBD1 TRBV7-2 CASSITPGGRNEQYF TGTGCCAGCAGCATAACCCCAGGGGGCCGGAACGAGCAGTACTTC
TRBJ1-6 . . TRBV4-2 CASSLGSNSPLHF TGTGCCAGCAGCCTAGGGAGCAACTCACCCCTCCACTTT
TRBJ2-1 . . TRBV12-3/TRBV12-4 CASSASGNNEQFF TGTGCCAGCAGTGCCTCCGGGAACAATGAGCAGTTCTTC
TRBJ2-7 once . TRBV9 CASSARPGVEQYF TGTGCCAGCAGCGCCAGGCCCGGGGTCGAGCAGTACTTC
TRBJ2-4 few TRBD2 TRBV6-5 CASSGLAGAGEQYF TGTGCCAGCAGTGGACTAGCGGGAGCAGGGGAGCAGTACTTC
TRBJ1-2 . TRBD1 TRBV12-3/TRBV12-4 CASLLTGNYGYTF TGTGCCAGCCTATTGACAGGGAACTATGGCTACACCTTC
TRBJ2-3 . . TRBV20-1 CSALPGGQTTDTQYF TGCAGTGCCCTGCCGGGTGGACAGACCACAGATACGCAGTATTTT
TRBJ2-5 few . TRBV29-1 CSVGSRETQYF TGCAGCGTTGGGTCTCGAGAGACCCAGTACTTC
TRBJ2-1 few TRBD2 TRBV5-6 CASSGGESWNEQFF TGTGCCAGCAGCGGGGGGGAGAGTTGGAATGAGCAGTTCTTC
TRBJ1-4 few . TRBV20-1 CSARKASLNEKLFF TGCAGTGCTAGAAAGGCCAGCCTTAATGAAAAACTGTTTTTT
TRBJ2-5 . TRBD2 TRBV20-1 CSAPREGETQYF TGCAGTGCTCCCAGGGAGGGAGAGACCCAGTACTTC
TRBJ2-3 few TRBD2 TRBV20-1 CSAPGTSGREISTDTQYF TGCAGTGCCCCCGGGACTAGCGGGAGGGAGATTAGCACAGATACGCAGTATTTT